Included here is one T cell receptor (beta chain) sequence, with context. The sample is drawn from a study of blood T cell repertoires in COVID-19. Study-wide background: The cDNA or gDNA used as material had been derived from T cells, B-cell-depleted T cells, or PBMCs.

The CDR3 has 14 residues. CDR1 and CDR2 from the germline V gene are SGHRS and YFSETQ. The ends were cut back, 0 bases at V and 13 bases at J, with 19 bases in the middle. Assay used: immunoSEQ multiplex PCR; TCRdb lists only in-frame clones, some missing. Here the sample spans roughly 150,000 clones, about four fifths being singletons. The receptor comes from a man aged 55-75 years with acute or convalescent COVID-19. The V call is TRBV5-1, the J call TRBJ1-2; D not certain. The sequencing sample was made of peripheral blood. The CDR3 loop is CASSLGAEAGVLTF. CDR3 nucleotides: TGCGCCAGCAGCTTGGGGGCGGAGGCTGGTGTTCTCACCTTC.